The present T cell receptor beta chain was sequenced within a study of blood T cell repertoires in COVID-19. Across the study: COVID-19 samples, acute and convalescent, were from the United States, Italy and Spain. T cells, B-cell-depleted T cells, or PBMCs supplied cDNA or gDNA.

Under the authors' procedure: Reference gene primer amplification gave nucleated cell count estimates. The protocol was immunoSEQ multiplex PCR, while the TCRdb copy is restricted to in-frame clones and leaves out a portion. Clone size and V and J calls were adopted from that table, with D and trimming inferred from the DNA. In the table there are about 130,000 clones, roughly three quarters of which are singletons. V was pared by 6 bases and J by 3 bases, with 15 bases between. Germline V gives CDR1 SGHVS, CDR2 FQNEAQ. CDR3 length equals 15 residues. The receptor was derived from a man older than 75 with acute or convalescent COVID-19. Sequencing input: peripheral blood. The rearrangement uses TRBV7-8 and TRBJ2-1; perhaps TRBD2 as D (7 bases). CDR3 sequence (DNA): TGTGCCAGCAGGGAGGGGGGGCACCTCTACAATGAGCAGTTCTTC. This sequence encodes CASREGGHLYNEQFF.